This T cell receptor beta chain was identified during a study of cytomegalovirus exposure and HLA in healthy donors. Amplification used 60 Vbeta primers and 13 Jbeta primers. Only in-frame clones appear in the TCRdb table, and some are missing; sequencing was by immunoSEQ multiplex PCR. The repertoire holds approximately 95,000 clones, with around 72% as singletons. This CDR3 is 12 amino acids long. The V and J ends lost 8 bases and 8 bases, in that order; junction bases with no gene match: 4. The germline V gene has CDR1 MGHRA and CDR2 YSYEKL. The TCR was taken from a man between 18 and 35 years old in good health and CMV-seropositive. The rearrangement uses TRBV4-1 and TRBJ2-1; 9 bases agree with TRBD2. The material sequenced was PBMCs. CDR3 region: CASSSGVDEQFF. DNA of the CDR3: TGCGCCAGCTCTAGCGGGGTAGATGAGCAGTTCTTC.